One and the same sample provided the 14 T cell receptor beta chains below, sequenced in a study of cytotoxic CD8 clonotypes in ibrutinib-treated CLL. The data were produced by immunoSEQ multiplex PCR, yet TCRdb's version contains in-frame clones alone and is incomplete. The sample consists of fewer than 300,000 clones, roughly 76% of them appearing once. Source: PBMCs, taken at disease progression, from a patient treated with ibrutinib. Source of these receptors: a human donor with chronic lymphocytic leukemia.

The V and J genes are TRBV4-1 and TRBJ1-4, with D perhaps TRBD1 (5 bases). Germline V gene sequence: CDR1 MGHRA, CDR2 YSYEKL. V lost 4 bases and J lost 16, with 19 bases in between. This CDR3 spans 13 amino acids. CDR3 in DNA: TGCGCCAGCAGCCGGGATCCGGGGGGGGTCCGGTTTTTT. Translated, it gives CASSRDPGGVRFF.

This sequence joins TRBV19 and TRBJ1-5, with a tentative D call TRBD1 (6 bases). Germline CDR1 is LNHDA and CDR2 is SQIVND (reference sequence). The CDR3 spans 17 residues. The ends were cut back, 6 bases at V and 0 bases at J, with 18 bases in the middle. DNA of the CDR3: TGTGCCAGTAGGAAACAGACTGGGGGCCCTAGCAATCAGCCCCAGCATTTT. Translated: CASRKQTGGPSNQPQHF.

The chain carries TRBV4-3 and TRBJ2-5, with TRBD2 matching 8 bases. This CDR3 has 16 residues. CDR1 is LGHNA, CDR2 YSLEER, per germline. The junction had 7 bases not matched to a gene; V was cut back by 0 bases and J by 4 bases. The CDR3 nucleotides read TGCGCCAGCAGCCAAGATGGGCTCCTAGCGGGAGAGACCCAGTACTTC. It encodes CASSQDGLLAGETQYF.

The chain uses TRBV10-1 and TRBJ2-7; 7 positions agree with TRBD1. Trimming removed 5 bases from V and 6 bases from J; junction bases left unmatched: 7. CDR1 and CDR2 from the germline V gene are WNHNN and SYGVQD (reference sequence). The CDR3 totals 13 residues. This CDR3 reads CASSPTGVGEQYF. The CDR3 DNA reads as TGCGCCAGCAGTCCCACAGGGGTGGGCGAGCAGTACTTC.

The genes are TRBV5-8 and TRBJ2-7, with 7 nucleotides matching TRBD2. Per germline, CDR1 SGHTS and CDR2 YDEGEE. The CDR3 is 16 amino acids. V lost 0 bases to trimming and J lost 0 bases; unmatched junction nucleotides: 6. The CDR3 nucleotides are TGTGCCAGCAGCTTGGCTGGACTAGGATTCTCCTACGAGCAGTACTTC. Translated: CASSLAGLGFSYEQYF.

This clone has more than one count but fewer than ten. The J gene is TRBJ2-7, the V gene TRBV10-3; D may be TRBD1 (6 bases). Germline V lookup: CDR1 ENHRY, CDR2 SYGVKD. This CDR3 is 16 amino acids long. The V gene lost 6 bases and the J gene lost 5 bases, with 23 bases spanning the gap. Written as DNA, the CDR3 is TGTGCCATCAGGGGTACCGGGACAAATCAGTTGCACGAGCAGTACTTC. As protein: CAIRGTGTNQLHEQYF.

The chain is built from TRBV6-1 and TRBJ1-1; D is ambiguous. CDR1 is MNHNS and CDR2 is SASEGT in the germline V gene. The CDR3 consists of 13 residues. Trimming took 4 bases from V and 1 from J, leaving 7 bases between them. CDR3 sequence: CASSVNRNTEAFF. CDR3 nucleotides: TGTGCCAGCAGTGTAAATCGGAACACTGAAGCTTTCTTT.

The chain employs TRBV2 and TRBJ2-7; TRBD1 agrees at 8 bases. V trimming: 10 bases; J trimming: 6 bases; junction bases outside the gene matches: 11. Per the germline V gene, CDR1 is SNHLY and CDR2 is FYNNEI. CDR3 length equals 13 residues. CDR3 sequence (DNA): TGTGCCACCACCGGGACAGGAAAAGGCGAGCAGTACTTC. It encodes CATTGTGKGEQYF.

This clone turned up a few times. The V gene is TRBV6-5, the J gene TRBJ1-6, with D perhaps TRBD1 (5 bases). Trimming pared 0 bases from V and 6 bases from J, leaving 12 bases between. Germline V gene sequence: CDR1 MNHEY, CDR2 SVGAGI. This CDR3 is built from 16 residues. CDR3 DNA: TGTGCCAGCAGTTACTCGACAGTGGGGCCTAATTCACCCCTCCACTTT. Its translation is CASSYSTVGPNSPLHF.

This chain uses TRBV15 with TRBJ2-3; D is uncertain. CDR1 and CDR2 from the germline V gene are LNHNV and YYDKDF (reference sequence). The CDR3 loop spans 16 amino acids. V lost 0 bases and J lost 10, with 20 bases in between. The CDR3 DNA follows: TGTGCCACCAGCAGAGATTATGATTCGGCCATCGGCGCGCAGTATTTT. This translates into CATSRDYDSAIGAQYF. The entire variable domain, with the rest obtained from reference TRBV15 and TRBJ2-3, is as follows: DAMVIQNPRYQVTQFGKPVTLSCSQTLNHNVMYWYQQKSSQAPKLLFHYYDKDFNNEADTPDNFQSRRPNTSFCFLDIRSPGLGDTAMYLCATSRDYDSAIGAQYFGPGTRLTVL.

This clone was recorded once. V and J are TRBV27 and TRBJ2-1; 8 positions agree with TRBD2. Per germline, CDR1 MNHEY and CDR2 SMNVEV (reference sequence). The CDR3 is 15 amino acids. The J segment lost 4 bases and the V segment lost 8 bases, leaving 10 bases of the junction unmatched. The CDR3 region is CASRPTSVRYNEQFF. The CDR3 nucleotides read TGTGCCAGCCGCCCGACTAGCGTACGATACAATGAGCAGTTCTTC.

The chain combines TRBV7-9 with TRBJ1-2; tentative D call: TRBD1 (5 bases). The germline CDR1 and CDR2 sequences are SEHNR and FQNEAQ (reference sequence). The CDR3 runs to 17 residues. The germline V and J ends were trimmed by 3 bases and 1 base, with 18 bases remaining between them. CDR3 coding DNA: TGTGCCAGCAGCTTGGCTTTGGCGGCAGGGAATAACTATGGCTACACCTTC. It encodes CASSLALAAGNNYGYTF.

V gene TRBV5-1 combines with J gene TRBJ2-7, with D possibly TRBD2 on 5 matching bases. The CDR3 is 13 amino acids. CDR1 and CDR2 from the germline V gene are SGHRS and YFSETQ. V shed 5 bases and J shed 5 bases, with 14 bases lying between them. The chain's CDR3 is CASRSGGGNEQYF. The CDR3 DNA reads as TGCGCCAGCAGGTCAGGAGGAGGAAACGAGCAGTACTTC.

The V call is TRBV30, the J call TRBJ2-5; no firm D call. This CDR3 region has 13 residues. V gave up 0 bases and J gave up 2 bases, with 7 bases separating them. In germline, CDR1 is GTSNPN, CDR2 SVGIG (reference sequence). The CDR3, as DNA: TGTGCCTGGAGTGTCCCTTATCAAGAGACCCAGTACTTC. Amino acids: CAWSVPYQETQYF. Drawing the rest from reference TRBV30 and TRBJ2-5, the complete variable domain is SQTIHQWPATLVQPVGSPLSLECTVEGTSNPNLYWYRQAAGRGLQLLFYSVGIGQISSEVPQNLSASRPQDRQFILSSKKLLLSDSGFYLCAWSVPYQETQYFGPGTRLLVL.